The following is a T cell receptor (beta chain) sequence with its context. The target antigen is unknown. Germline loops: CDR1 SGHDN, CDR2 FVKESK. V was shortened by 0 bases and J by 1 base, with 7 bases between the two germline ends. CDR3 length: 15 amino acids. The sample belongs to a study of cytotoxic CD8 clonotypes in ibrutinib-treated CLL. Overall study context: Investigators reported about 25 partial and 2 complete responses; after median around 63 months, roughly 14 patients remained remitted and approximately twelve progressed. The sample average was about 240,000 productive templates and fewer than 95,000 productive rearrangements. Study conclusions and caveats: Clonality grew at ibrutinib response; at progression, it decreased back toward baseline. Among the clonotypes, public ones were uncommon and contracted or held stable on treatment.

TCRdb's copy holds only in-frame clones and misses some; the assay was immunoSEQ multiplex PCR. The sample lists about 140,000 clones; around three quarters were seen once. V gene TRBV14 combines with J gene TRBJ2-1; D is uncertain. This sequence was found in a human donor with chronic lymphocytic leukemia. This specimen was PBMCs, taken after 12 months of ibrutinib treatment. In nucleotides, the CDR3 is TGTGCCAGCAGCCAAGATCAGGTTTCCTACAATGAGCAGTTCTTC. Translation gives CASSQDQVSYNEQFF. Using reference TRBV14 and TRBJ2-1 for the parts outside the CDR3, the full variable domain is EAGVTQFPSHSVIEKGQTVTLRCDPISGHDNLYWYRRVMGKEIKFLLHFVKESKQDESGMPNNRFLAERTGGTYSTLKVQPAELEDSGVYFCASSQDQVSYNEQFFGPGTRLTVL.